This TCR beta chain came from a study of shared clonotypes between healthy human individuals. Study information: The plates for each donor numbered three CD4 naive, three CD4 memory, two CD8 naive and one CD8 memory.

V lost 5 bases to trimming and J lost 4 bases; unmatched junction nucleotides: 6. The CDR3 consists of 15 residues. The germline gives CDR1 PRHDT, CDR2 FYEKMQ (reference sequence). Assay used: immunoSEQ multiplex PCR; TCRdb lists only in-frame clones, some missing. The table includes 2 million to 3 million clones, roughly 93% detected once. The clonotype comes from a man between 18 and 29 years old in good health. Some clones in this sample may be carry-over from other donors' samples. The material sequenced was naive CD4+ T cells from PBMCs. Subset here: CD45RA+ positively selected. This chain joins TRBV13 and TRBJ2-4; 9 bases match TRBD1. DNA for the CDR3: TGTGCCAGCAGCGAACCCGGGACAGGGAAAAACATTCAGTACTTC. This encodes CASSEPGTGKNIQYF.